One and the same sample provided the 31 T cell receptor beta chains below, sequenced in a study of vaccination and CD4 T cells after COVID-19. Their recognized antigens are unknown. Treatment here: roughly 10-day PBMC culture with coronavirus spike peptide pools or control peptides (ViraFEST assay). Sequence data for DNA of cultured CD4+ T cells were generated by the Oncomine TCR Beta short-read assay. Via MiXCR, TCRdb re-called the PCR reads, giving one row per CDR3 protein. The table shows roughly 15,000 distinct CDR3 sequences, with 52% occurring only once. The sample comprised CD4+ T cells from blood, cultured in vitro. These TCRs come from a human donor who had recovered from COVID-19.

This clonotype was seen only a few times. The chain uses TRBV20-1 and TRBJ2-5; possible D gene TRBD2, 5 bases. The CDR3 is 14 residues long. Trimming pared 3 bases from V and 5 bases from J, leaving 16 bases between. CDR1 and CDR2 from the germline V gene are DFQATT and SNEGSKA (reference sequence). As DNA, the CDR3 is TGCAGTGCTAGTTGGACCATCCAGCGGGAGACCCAGTACTTC. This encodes CSASWTIQRETQYF.

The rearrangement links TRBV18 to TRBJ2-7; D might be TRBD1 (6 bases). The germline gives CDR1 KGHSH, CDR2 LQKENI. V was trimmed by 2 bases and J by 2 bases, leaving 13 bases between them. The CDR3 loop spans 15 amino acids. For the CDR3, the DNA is TGTGCCAGCTCACCAGGGGGCGTAGGGCCCTACGAGCAGTACTTC. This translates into CASSPGGVGPYEQYF.

In DNA, the CDR3 is TGCGCCAGCAGCTTGGGGCCAGGGGGAAATTCACCCCTCCACTTT. Its translation: CASSLGPGGNSPLHF. This sequence joins TRBV5-1 and TRBJ1-6; the match to TRBD1 covers 7 bases. V was clipped by 0 bases and J by 7 bases; unmatched bases: 4. The germline CDR1 and CDR2 sequences are SGHRS and YFSETQ. This CDR3 comprises 15 residues.

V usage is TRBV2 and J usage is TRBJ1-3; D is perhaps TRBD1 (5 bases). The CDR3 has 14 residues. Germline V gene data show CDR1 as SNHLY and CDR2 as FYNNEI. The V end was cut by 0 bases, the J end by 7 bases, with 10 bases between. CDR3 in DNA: TGTGCCAGCAGTGAAGCGCTTGGGGGGAACACCATATATTTT. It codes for CASSEALGGNTIYF.

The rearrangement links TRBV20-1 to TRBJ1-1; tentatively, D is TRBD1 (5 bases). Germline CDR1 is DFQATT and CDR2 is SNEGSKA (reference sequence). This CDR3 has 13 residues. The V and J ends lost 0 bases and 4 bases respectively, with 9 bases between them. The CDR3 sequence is CSAREGVATEAFF. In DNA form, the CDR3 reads TGCAGTGCTAGAGAGGGGGTTGCCACTGAAGCTTTCTTT.

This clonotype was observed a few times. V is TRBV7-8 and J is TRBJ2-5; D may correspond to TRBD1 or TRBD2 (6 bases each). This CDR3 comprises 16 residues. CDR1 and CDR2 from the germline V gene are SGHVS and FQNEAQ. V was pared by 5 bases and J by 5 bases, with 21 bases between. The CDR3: CASSRGTPQGKETQYF. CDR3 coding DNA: TGTGCCAGCAGCCGCGGGACACCTCAGGGGAAGGAGACCCAGTACTTC. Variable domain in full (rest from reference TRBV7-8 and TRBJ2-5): GAGVSQSPRYKVAKRGQDVALRCDPISGHVSLFWYQQALGQGPEFLTYFQNEAQLDKSGLPSDRFFAERPEGSVSTLKIQRTQQEDSAVYLCASSRGTPQGKETQYFGPGTRLLVL.

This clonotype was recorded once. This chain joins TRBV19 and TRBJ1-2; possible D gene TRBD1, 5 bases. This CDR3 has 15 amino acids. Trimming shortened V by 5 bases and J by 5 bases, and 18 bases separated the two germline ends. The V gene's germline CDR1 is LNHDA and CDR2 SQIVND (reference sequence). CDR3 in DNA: TGTGCCAGTAGTGTGCTCGGGGGAGGAGAGTATGGCTACACCTTC. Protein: CASSVLGGGEYGYTF.

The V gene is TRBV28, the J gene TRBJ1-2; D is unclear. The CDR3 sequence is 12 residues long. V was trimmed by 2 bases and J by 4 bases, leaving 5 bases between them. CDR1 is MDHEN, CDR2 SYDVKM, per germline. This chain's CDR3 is CASSLLTYGYTF. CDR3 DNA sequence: TGTGCCAGCAGTTTACTAACCTATGGCTACACCTTC.

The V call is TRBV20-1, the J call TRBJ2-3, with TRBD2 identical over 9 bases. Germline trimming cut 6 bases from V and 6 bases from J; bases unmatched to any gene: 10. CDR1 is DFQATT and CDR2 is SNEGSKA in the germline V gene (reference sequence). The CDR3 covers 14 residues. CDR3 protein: CSACWREGPDTQYF. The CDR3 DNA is TGCAGTGCCTGTTGGCGGGAGGGCCCGGATACGCAGTATTTT.

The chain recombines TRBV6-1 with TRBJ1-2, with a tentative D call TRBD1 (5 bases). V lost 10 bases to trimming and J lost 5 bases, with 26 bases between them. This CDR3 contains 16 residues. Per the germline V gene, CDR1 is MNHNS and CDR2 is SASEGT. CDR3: CATEGVRRPLGYGYTF. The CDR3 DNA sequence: TGTGCCACCGAAGGGGTCAGACGCCCCCTCGGGTATGGCTACACCTTC.

CDR3 loop: CASSFNTGELFF. CDR3 nucleotide sequence: TGTGCCAGCAGCTTCAACACCGGGGAGCTGTTTTTT. The chain combines TRBV7-3 with TRBJ2-2, with D unclear. This CDR3 is 12 amino acids long. V dropped 3 bases and J dropped 2 bases, with 1 base sitting between them. Germline loops: CDR1 SGHTA, CDR2 FQGTGA.

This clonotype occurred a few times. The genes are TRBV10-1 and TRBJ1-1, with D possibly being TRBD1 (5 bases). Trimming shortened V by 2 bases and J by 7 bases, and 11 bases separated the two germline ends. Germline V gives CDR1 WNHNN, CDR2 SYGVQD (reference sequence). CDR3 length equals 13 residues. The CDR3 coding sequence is TGCGCCAGCAGTGAGCCGGGGACTTTTGAAGCTTTCTTT. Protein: CASSEPGTFEAFF.

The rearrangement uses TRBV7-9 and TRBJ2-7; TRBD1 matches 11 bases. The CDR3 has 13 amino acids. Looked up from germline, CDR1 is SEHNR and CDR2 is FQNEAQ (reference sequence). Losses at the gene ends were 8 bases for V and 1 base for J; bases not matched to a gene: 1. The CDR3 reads CASGTGGSYEQYF. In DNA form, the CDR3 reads TGTGCCAGCGGGACAGGGGGGTCCTACGAGCAGTACTTC.

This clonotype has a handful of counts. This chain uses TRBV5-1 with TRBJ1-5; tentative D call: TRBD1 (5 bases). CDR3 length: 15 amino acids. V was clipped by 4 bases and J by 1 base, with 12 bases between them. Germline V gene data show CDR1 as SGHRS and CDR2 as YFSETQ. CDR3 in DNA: TGCGCCAGCAGCCGGGACGGTTCAAGCAATCAGCCCCAGCATTTT. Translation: CASSRDGSSNQPQHF.

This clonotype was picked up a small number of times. CDR3 sequence: CSGLAPGDTQYF. CDR3 DNA: TGCAGTGGACTAGCTCCTGGGGATACGCAGTATTTT. The chain combines TRBV20-1 with TRBJ2-3; 7 nucleotides line up with TRBD2. J lost 6 bases, V lost 7 bases, and 7 bases had no gene match. Germline V CDR1 and CDR2: DFQATT, SNEGSKA (reference sequence). There are 12 residues in the CDR3.

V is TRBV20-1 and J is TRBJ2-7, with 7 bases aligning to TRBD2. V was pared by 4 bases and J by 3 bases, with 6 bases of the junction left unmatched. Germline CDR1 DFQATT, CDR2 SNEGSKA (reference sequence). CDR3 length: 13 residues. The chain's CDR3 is CSATTGGDYEQYF. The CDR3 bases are TGCAGTGCTACTACGGGAGGCGACTACGAGCAGTACTTC.

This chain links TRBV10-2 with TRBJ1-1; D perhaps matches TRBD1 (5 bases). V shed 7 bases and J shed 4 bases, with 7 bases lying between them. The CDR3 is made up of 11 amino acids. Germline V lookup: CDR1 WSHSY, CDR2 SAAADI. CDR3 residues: CASTQGTEAFF. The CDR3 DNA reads TGCGCCAGCACCCAGGGCACTGAAGCTTTCTTT.

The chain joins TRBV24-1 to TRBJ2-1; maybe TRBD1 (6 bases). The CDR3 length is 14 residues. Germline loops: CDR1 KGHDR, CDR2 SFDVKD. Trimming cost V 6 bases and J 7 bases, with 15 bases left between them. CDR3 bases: TGTGCCACCAGTCACCCAGGGGCGAGGAATGAGCAGTTCTTC. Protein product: CATSHPGARNEQFF.

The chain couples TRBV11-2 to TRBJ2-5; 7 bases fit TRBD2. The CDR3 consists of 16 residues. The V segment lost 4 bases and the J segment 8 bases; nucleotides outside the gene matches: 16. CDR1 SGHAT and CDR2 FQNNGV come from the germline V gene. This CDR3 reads CASSSLGGGGIETQYF. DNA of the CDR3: TGTGCCAGCAGCTCCCTTGGGGGGGGAGGGATCGAAACCCAGTACTTC.

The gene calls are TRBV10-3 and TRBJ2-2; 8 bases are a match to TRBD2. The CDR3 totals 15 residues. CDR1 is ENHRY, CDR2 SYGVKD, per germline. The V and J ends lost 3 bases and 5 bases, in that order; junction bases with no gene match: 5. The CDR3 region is CAISDSASGTGELFF. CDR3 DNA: TGTGCCATCAGTGACTCGGCTAGCGGGACCGGGGAGCTGTTTTTT.

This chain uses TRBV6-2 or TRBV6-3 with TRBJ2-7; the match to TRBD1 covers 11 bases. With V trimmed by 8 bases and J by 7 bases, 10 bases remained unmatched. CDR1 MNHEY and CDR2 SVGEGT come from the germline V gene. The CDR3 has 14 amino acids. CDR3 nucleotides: TGTGCCAGCCTCGAGGACAGGGGGCTAAAAGAGCAGTACTTC. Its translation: CASLEDRGLKEQYF.

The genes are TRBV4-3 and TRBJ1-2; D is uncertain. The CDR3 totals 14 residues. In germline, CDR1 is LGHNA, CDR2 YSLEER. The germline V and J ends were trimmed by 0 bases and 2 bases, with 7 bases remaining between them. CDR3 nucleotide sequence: TGCGCCAGCAGCCAAGATCAGGTCAACTATGGCTACACCTTC. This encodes CASSQDQVNYGYTF.

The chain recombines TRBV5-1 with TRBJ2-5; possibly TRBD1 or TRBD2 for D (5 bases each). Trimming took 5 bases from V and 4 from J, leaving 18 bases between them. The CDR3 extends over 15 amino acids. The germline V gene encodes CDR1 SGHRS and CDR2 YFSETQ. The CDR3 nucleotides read TGCGCCAGCAGTCCCTCGGGGCAATTAGCAGAGACCCAGTACTTC. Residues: CASSPSGQLAETQYF.

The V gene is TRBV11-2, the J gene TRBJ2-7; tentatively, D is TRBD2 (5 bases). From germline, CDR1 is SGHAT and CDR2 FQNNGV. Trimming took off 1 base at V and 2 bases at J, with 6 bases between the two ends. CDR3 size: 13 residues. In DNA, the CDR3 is TGTGCCAGCAGCTTAGGGCGGGCCTACGAGCAGTACTTC. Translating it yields CASSLGRAYEQYF.

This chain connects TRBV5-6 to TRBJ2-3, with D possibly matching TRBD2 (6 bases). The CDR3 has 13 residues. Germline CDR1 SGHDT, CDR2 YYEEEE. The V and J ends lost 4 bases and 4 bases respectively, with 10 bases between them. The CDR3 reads CASSQRGSDTQYF. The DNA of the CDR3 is TGTGCCAGCAGCCAACGGGGGTCAGATACGCAGTATTTT.

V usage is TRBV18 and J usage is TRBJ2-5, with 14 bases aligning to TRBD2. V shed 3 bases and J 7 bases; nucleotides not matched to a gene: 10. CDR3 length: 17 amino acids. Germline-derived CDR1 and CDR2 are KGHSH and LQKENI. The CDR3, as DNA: TGTGCCAGCTCACCGGGACTAGCGGGGGATCACAAGGTGACCCAGTACTTC. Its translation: CASSPGLAGDHKVTQYF.

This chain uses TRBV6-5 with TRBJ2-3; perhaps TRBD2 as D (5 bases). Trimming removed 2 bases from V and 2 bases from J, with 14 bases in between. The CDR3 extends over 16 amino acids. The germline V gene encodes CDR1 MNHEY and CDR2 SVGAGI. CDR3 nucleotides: TGTGCCAGCAGTTACAGGCGGGCAGTCCCCACAGATACGCAGTATTTT. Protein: CASSYRRAVPTDTQYF.

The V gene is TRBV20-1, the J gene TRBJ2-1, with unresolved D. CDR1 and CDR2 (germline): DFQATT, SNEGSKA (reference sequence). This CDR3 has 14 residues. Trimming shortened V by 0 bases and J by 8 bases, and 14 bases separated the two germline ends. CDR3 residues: CSARDTGPRDEQFF. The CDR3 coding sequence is TGCAGTGCTAGAGATACCGGTCCAAGGGATGAGCAGTTCTTC.

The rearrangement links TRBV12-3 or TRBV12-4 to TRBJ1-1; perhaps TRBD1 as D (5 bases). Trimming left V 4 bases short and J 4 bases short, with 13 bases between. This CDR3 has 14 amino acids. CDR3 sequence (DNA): TGTGCCAGCAGTTCGCAGGGAGGGACCACTGAAGCTTTCTTT. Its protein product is CASSSQGGTTEAFF.

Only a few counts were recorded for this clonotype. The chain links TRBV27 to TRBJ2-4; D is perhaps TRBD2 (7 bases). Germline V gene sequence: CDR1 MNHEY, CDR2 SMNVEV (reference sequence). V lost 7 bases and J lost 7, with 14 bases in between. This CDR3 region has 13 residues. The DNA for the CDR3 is TGTGCCAGCAACGGGGGCGGGAGCAACATTCAGTACTTC. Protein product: CASNGGGSNIQYF.

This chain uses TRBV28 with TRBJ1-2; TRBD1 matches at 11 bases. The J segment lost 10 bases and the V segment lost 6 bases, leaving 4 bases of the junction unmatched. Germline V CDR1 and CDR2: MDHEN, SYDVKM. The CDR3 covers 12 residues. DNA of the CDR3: TGTGCCAGCAGGTGGACAGGGGGCGACTACACCTTC. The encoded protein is CASRWTGGDYTF.